The rows below give T cell receptor beta chains drawn from one sample of a study of T cells after yellow fever vaccination. TCRdb used MiXCR to reprocess the 5' RACE reads, holding one entry per CDR3 protein. The sample consists of a few hundred thousand distinct CDR3 sequences, roughly an eighth of them appearing once. The source material was CD4+ T cells sorted from PBMCs, sampled 15 days after the yellow fever booster vaccination. The receptors here all came from a man in his late teens or twenties who received the YFV17D yellow fever vaccine. Both conserved end residues are part of each CDR3. Fields, in order: CDR3 protein, CDR3 DNA, J gene, clone size, V gene, D gene. D genes are given only for firm matches. Some rows have no size entry. The others give once, few or many, or a class for an expanded clone.

CASGGQVSKNIQYF TGTGCCAGCGGGGGACAGGTGTCCAAAAACATTCAGTACTTC TRBJ2-4 many TRBV12-3/TRBV12-4 TRBD1
CASSLDRLLNTEAFF TGTGCCAGCAGCCTAGACAGGCTGCTAAACACTGAAGCTTTCTTT TRBJ1-1 - TRBV6-5 -
CASSFGLAGGSEQFF TGTGCCAGCAGCTTCGGGCTAGCGGGGGGGTCTGAGCAGTTCTTC TRBJ2-1 many TRBV7-9 TRBD2
CASSQGGRGADTQYF TGTGCCAGCAGCCAGGGGGGCAGGGGGGCAGATACGCAGTATTTT TRBJ2-3 few TRBV7-9 -
CASSQAPIAGGRYNEQFF TGCGCCAGCAGCCAAGCCCCCATAGCGGGGGGGCGCTACAATGAGCAGTTCTTC TRBJ2-1 few TRBV4-3 TRBD2
CASEGGASTDTQYF TGTGCCAGCGAAGGGGGGGCGAGCACAGATACGCAGTATTTT TRBJ2-3 few TRBV6-2/TRBV6-3 -
CASSEYTRSDEQFF TGTGCCAGCAGTGAATACACTAGGTCGGATGAGCAGTTCTTC TRBJ2-1 few TRBV25-1 -
CAIRGLAGGPGTGELFF TGTGCCATCAGGGGACTAGCGGGGGGGCCGGGCACCGGGGAGCTGTTTTTT TRBJ2-2 - TRBV10-3 TRBD2
CASSLGRGFTGELFF TGTGCCAGCAGCTTGGGCAGGGGTTTCACCGGGGAGCTGTTTTTT TRBJ2-2 few TRBV7-2 -
CASSIAVSPFYNEQFF TGTGCCAGTAGTATAGCCGTCAGTCCTTTTTACAATGAGCAGTTCTTC TRBJ2-1 once TRBV19 -
CASSKSNGNTEAFF TGTGCCAGCAGTAAGTCGAATGGGAACACTGAAGCTTTCTTT TRBJ1-1 few TRBV6-5 -
CSATVVGNTIYF TGCAGTGCTACGGTGGTAGGAAACACCATATATTTT TRBJ1-3 - TRBV20-1 -
CASSLGTMRTGANVLTF TGTGCCAGCAGTTTGGGGACAATGAGGACCGGGGCCAACGTCCTGACTTTC TRBJ2-6 few TRBV12-3/TRBV12-4 -
CASSLVGQGRAEAFF TGTGCCAGCAGCTTAGTCGGGCAGGGAAGAGCTGAAGCTTTCTTT TRBJ1-1 few TRBV7-9 -
CATKGGTDQPQHF TGTGCCACCAAAGGGGGGACAGACCAGCCCCAGCATTTT TRBJ1-5 many TRBV7-9 TRBD1
CASGRTFIRETQYF TGTGCCAGCGGAAGGACCTTCATCCGGGAGACCCAGTACTTC TRBJ2-5 few TRBV6-5 -
CASSLRVEKLFF TGTGCCAGCAGTTTAAGAGTAGAAAAACTGTTTTTT TRBJ1-4 - TRBV12-3/TRBV12-4 -
CASSLRGVLSTGELFF TGTGCCAGCAGCCTCAGGGGGGTATTAAGCACCGGGGAGCTGTTTTTT TRBJ2-2 few TRBV12-3/TRBV12-4 -
CASSLGLNRATNEQFF TGTGCCAGCAGCTTGGGGCTGAACAGGGCTACTAATGAGCAGTTCTTC TRBJ2-1 few TRBV7-3 -
CASSPDRSTDTQYF TGTGCCAGCAGCCCTGACAGAAGCACAGATACGCAGTATTTT TRBJ2-3 few TRBV2 -
CAIRGQGNYGYTF TGTGCCATCCGCGGACAGGGGAACTATGGCTACACCTTC TRBJ1-2 - TRBV10-3 TRBD1
CASSWGQGYTEAFF TGTGCCAGCAGCTGGGGACAGGGTTACACTGAAGCTTTCTTT TRBJ1-1 - TRBV5-6 TRBD1
CSAVTGANYGYTF TGCAGCGCCGTGACAGGCGCTAACTATGGCTACACCTTC TRBJ1-2 few TRBV29-1 -
CASRGDRVSYEQYF TGCGCCAGCAGGGGGGACAGGGTCTCCTACGAGCAGTACTTC TRBJ2-7 many TRBV5-1 TRBD1
CASGAGGPQETQYF TGCGCCAGCGGAGCGGGGGGACCCCAAGAGACCCAGTACTTC TRBJ2-5 - TRBV5-1 TRBD2
CASSPGRDTSGYTF TGTGCCAGCTCACCAGGCCGGGACACCTCGGGCTACACCTTC TRBJ1-2 few TRBV18 -
CASSWAGVYTEAFF TGTGCCAGCAGTTGGGCAGGGGTGTACACTGAAGCTTTCTTT TRBJ1-1 few TRBV6-2/TRBV6-3 -
CASSIGGTGSNQPQHF TGCGCCAGCAGCATAGGAGGGACAGGAAGCAATCAGCCCCAGCATTTT TRBJ1-5 few TRBV5-1 TRBD1
CASSMDRALKDTQYF TGCGCCAGCAGCATGGACAGGGCATTGAAGGATACGCAGTATTTT TRBJ2-3 few TRBV5-1 TRBD1
CASSHHQGEDGYTF TGTGCCAGCAGTCACCATCAGGGGGAAGATGGCTACACCTTC TRBJ1-2 many TRBV7-6 TRBD1
CASRETHRGVTDTQYF TGTGCCAGCAGGGAGACTCACAGGGGCGTCACAGATACGCAGTATTTT TRBJ2-3 few TRBV6-2/TRBV6-3 TRBD1
CASSLTVRGGSSYNEQFF TGTGCCAGCAGCTTAACGGTACGGGGGGGAAGCTCCTACAATGAGCAGTTCTTC TRBJ2-1 few TRBV7-3 TRBD2
CASSFGGGAQETQYF TGCGCCAGCAGCTTCGGCGGGGGGGCCCAAGAGACCCAGTACTTC TRBJ2-5 - TRBV5-1 TRBD2
CASSLSGGAGTQYF TGTGCCAGCAGTTTGAGCGGGGGGGCCGGTACGCAGTATTTT TRBJ2-3 - TRBV6-5 TRBD2
CSANFRDTGELFF TGCAGTGCCAACTTTAGAGACACCGGGGAGCTGTTTTTT TRBJ2-2 few TRBV20-1 -
CASSLGLPSTDTQYF TGTGCCAGCAGTCTAGGACTCCCTAGCACAGATACGCAGTATTTT TRBJ2-3 many TRBV7-8 -
CASNPAGSEKLFF TGTGCCAGCAATCCGGCAGGAAGCGAAAAACTGTTTTTT TRBJ1-4 few TRBV6-2/TRBV6-3 -
CASSTRGRATEAFF TGTGCCAGCAGCACAAGGGGGAGGGCCACTGAAGCTTTCTTT TRBJ1-1 - TRBV7-6 -
CASSPHPLRWQAGNTIYF TGCGCCAGCAGCCCACACCCCTTAAGGTGGCAGGCTGGAAACACCATATATTTT TRBJ1-3 - TRBV4-1 -
CASTLGGTGNTEAFF TGTGCCAGCACCCTCGGGGGAACAGGGAACACTGAAGCTTTCTTT TRBJ1-1 - TRBV11-2 -
CASSPRSGGPSTDTQYF TGTGCCAGCAGCCCGAGATCAGGCGGGCCTAGCACAGATACGCAGTATTTT TRBJ2-3 few TRBV14 -
CSAAGTGYTGELFF TGCAGTGCGGCCGGGACAGGGTACACCGGGGAGCTGTTTTTT TRBJ2-2 few TRBV20-1 TRBD1
CASSQRQGRRAFF TGTGCCAGCAGCCAACGACAGGGAAGGCGAGCTTTCTTT TRBJ1-1 - TRBV3-1 TRBD1
CASREAGTGSYNEQFF TGTGCCAGCAGAGAAGCCGGGACAGGCTCCTACAATGAGCAGTTCTTC TRBJ2-1 few TRBV6-2/TRBV6-3 TRBD1
CSDTDTQYF TGCAGCGACACAGATACGCAGTATTTT TRBJ2-3 - TRBV20-1 -
CASSPESGSAGELFF TGCGCCAGCAGCCCGGAATCGGGTTCGGCCGGGGAGCTGTTTTTT TRBJ2-2 few TRBV5-1 -
CASSPPPRGGETQYF TGTGCCAGCAGCCCCCCCCCCAGGGGAGGAGAGACCCAGTACTTC TRBJ2-5 few TRBV5-6 -
CATQPQAGGETQYF TGTGCCACACAACCTCAGGCGGGGGGAGAGACCCAGTACTTC TRBJ2-5 many TRBV12-3/TRBV12-4 TRBD2
CSARSGGGTDTQYF TGCAGTGCTAGAAGCGGGGGAGGCACAGATACGCAGTATTTT TRBJ2-3 - TRBV20-1 TRBD2
CASSLEGLAGAGELFF TGTGCCAGCAGCTTAGAGGGGTTAGCGGGGGCCGGGGAGCTGTTTTTT TRBJ2-2 - TRBV7-2 TRBD2
CASRQRQSQETQYF TGTGCCAGCAGGCAAAGACAGTCCCAAGAGACCCAGTACTTC TRBJ2-5 - TRBV3-1 -
CASSQDPTGRNEQFF TGCGCCAGCAGCCAAGACCCCACGGGGCGTAATGAGCAGTTCTTC TRBJ2-1 few TRBV4-1 -